The present T cell receptor (beta chain) was sequenced within a study of human T cells and chemical hapten exposure. General study points: Expanded TCRs produced significantly more large CDR3 similarity clusters than controls did.

The time point is: pre-sensitization, week 0. As for treatment: therapeutic diphenylcyclopropenone sensitization with weekly scalp DPC. Blood draws preceded each patch test application. Trimming removed 7 bases at V and 7 bases at J, with 22 bases between. Germline loops: CDR1 MDHEN, CDR2 SYDVKM. The CDR3 loop spans 16 amino acids. Only a few counts were recorded for this clonotype. Its cognate antigen is unknown. Individual cDNA molecules had unique molecular identifiers attached to them by the library. Per the authors' pipeline: A per-sample median of around 100,000 TCRs was observed, with a range of roughly 20,000 to 690,600. One entry per CDR3 protein results from TCRdb running MiXCR on the RACE reads. The V and J calls shown here were made by TCRdb, not taken from the authors' results. The data hold 270,000 or so distinct CDR3 sequences, with approximately 8% observed a single time.

V is TRBV28 and J is TRBJ1-4; no firm D call. The sample was whole blood, taken in connection with sensitization to the hapten diphenylcyclopropenone (DPC). This TCR was sampled from a young man with alopecia areata. Some clones in this sample may be carry-over from other donors' samples. Here the CDR3 reads CASNQYGVAEGEKLFF. DNA for the CDR3: TGTGCCAGCAACCAATACGGAGTGGCAGAAGGTGAAAAACTGTTTTTT.